The rows below give T cell receptor beta chains drawn from one sample of a study of T cell responses to AZD1222 COVID-19 vaccine. Here immunoSEQ multiplex PCR was the method, and the copy in TCRdb shows in-frame clones only, minus some. This sample carries fewer than 120,000 clones, roughly 90% of them seen once, and the ten largest clones take 15%. Sample: peripheral blood, taken 28 days after the second AZD1222 dose. Source of these receptors: an adult who received the AZD1222 COVID-19 vaccine. CDR3s include the opening cysteine and the closing phenylalanine or tryptophan. The D gene is left open where the match is weak. A clone size is listed for some rows: how often the clone was seen (once, few, many), or a class if it is expanded.

TRBV4-1	.	TRBJ1-3	.	TGCGCCAGCAGCCAAGGGTTTTATCAGGGTGAAAACACCATATATTTT	CASSQGFYQGENTIYF
TRBV6-5	.	TRBJ2-1	.	TGTGCCGGGCAGGGGCCCAAGGATGAGCAGTTCTTC	CAGQGPKDEQFF
TRBV12-3/TRBV12-4	.	TRBJ1-3	once	TGTGCCAGCCGCCTCCAGCAAGGAAACACCATATATTTT	CASRLQQGNTIYF
TRBV12-2	.	TRBJ2-4	.	TGTGCAAGTCTCTCGGAAGCGTCCAAAAACATTCAGTACTTC	CASLSEASKNIQYF
TRBV28	.	TRBJ2-1	.	TGTGCCAGCAGACCAGGAGGGGGGCATGAGCAGTTCTTC	CASRPGGGHEQFF
TRBV19	.	TRBJ1-1	once	TGTGCCAGTAGTATGGCGAACACTGAAGCTTTCTTT	CASSMANTEAFF
TRBV7-9	.	TRBJ1-5	.	TGTGCCAGCAGCTTAGACGGCGTAAATCAGCCCCAGCATTTT	CASSLDGVNQPQHF
TRBV24-1	.	TRBJ1-2	.	TGTGCCACCAGTGATTTTTCGCGGAACTATGGCTACACCTTC	CATSDFSRNYGYTF
TRBV10-1	.	TRBJ2-7	.	TGCGCCAGCAGTGAAGCCGGGATAGCGTTCTACGAGCAGTACTTC	CASSEAGIAFYEQYF
TRBV2	TRBD2	TRBJ2-1	.	TGTGCCAGCAGTGAAGCGATCTGGGGTGGAGTCTTTAGCGGGACTTACAATGAGCAGTTCTTC	CASSEAIWGGVFSGTYNEQFF
TRBV27	.	TRBJ2-7	.	TGTGCCAGCAGTTTAGAAGGGGACCTGTGGTGGCAGTACTTC	CASSLEGDLWWQYF
TRBV5-1	TRBD2	TRBJ2-3	.	TGCGCCAGCAGCCCGACTAGCGGGAGCACAGATACGCAGTATTTT	CASSPTSGSTDTQYF
TRBV7-9	TRBD2	TRBJ2-1	.	TGTGCCAGCAGCCACACCGGGACTAGCGGGGGGGATAATGAGCAGTTCTTC	CASSHTGTSGGDNEQFF
TRBV21-1	.	TRBJ1-2	.	TGTGCCAGCAGCAAAGCCCCAGGGGTGCCTACTAACTATGGCTACACCTTC	CASSKAPGVPTNYGYTF
TRBV7-2	TRBD2	TRBJ2-7	.	TGTGCCAGCAGCTTAGCGCAATCTAGCGGGTACGAGCAGTACTTC	CASSLAQSSGYEQYF
TRBV20-1	.	TRBJ2-7	.	TGCAGTGCTCTTGAGTACTACGAGCAGTACTTC	CSALEYYEQYF
TRBV10-1	.	TRBJ1-4	.	TGCGCCAGCAGCCAAGACCGTGAAAAACTGTTTTTT	CASSQDREKLFF
TRBV11-3	TRBD2	TRBJ2-3	.	TGTGCCAGCAGCGGACTAGGAACAGATACGCAGTATTTT	CASSGLGTDTQYF